The source of this TCR beta chain is a study of blood T cell repertoires in COVID-19. Sequencing was performed with immunoSEQ multiplex PCR; in TCRdb, only in-frame clones are kept and a portion is missing. The sample shows under 150,000 clones, around 84% of them seen only once. Between the trimmed V and J ends, which lost 0 bases and 5 bases, there was a span of 10 bases. The CDR3 is made up of 14 amino acids. Germline loops: CDR1 LGHDT, CDR2 YNNKEL (reference sequence). The specimen sequenced was peripheral blood. The receptor was isolated from a woman in her forties with acute or convalescent COVID-19. The V and J genes are TRBV3-1 (or the pseudogene TRBV3-2) and TRBJ1-1, with D unclear. For the CDR3, the DNA is TGTGCCAGCAGCCAAGATAACGCGGGGACTGAAGCTTTCTTT. Amino acid sequence: CASSQDNAGTEAFF.